Following are 2 T cell receptor beta chains from one sample sequenced in a study of cytomegalovirus exposure and HLA in healthy donors. 60 Vbeta and 13 Jbeta primers were used in PCR. Here immunoSEQ multiplex PCR was the method, and the copy in TCRdb shows in-frame clones only, minus some. Here the sample spans about 130,000 clones, more than 75% being singletons. The specimen sequenced was PBMCs. Receptor source: a man aged 30 to 39 in good health and CMV-seronegative.

The chain combines TRBV5-1 with TRBJ1-2; D gene ambiguous. CDR3 size: 14 residues. Germline CDR1 is SGHRS and CDR2 is YFSETQ. V shed 1 base and J shed 3 bases, with 10 bases lying between them. DNA of the CDR3: TGCGCCAGCAGCTTGATAAACAGAGACTATGGCTACACCTTC. Its translation: CASSLINRDYGYTF.

The chain links TRBV27 to TRBJ1-6; tentative D call: TRBD1 (5 bases). In germline, CDR1 is MNHEY, CDR2 SMNVEV (reference sequence). CDR3 length: 14 amino acids. V lost 5 bases to trimming and J lost 7 bases, with 12 bases between them. CDR3 coding DNA: TGTGCCAGCAGTCTCAGGGAGGGAAATTCACCCCTCCACTTT. It codes for CASSLREGNSPLHF.